In this sample, the clone carrying this TCR beta chain turned up many times. The antigen is unknown. TCR alpha and TCR beta cDNA libraries carrying sample barcodes and UMIs came from 5'RACE with constant-segment primers. From the 5' RACE reads, TCRdb called clonotypes with MiXCR, one entry per CDR3 protein. The sample shows 92,000 or so distinct CDR3 sequences, over 12% of them seen only once. This sample was taken from a study of T-cell memory formation after mild COVID-19. Study in general: Clusters were largely donor specific.

Germline values: CDR1 SGHRS, CDR2 YFSETQ. V was clipped by 3 bases and J by 5 bases; unmatched bases: 10. The CDR3 totals 16 residues. Study-level results: Chiefly within CM and EM were the contracting CD4+ clones; CD8+ ones were within EMRA. Prior to infection, memory already included some responding clones, suggesting cross-reactive memory joined.

The receptor's source is a man between 18 and 29 years old who had mild COVID-19 (a few samples of this study predate the infection). Cell type and time point are not known. The sample taken for sequencing was PBMCs or a T cell subset sorted from them (not recorded which). The chain is built from TRBV5-1 and TRBJ2-1; 8 positions match TRBD1. In nucleotides, the CDR3 is TGCGCCAGCAGCTCTCCCAGGGGGCACTATAACAATGAGCAGTTCTTC. This translates into CASSSPRGHYNNEQFF.